The entry below gives a single T cell receptor (beta chain) sequence along with its context. This receptor's antigen is unknown. There are no base qualities to consult, and no much larger clone falls within one base. V is clipped by 1 base and J by 1 base, and the sequence between their germline boundaries is 8 bases long. Reading from cysteine to phenylalanine, the CDR3 counts 16 amino acids. Kept here is only the CDR3 DNA, which spans 48 bases and is read in frame from base 1. Via the germline V gene, CDR1 is MNHNS and CDR2 SASEGT. These data come from a study of T cells in Graves' hyperthyroidism and ophthalmopathy (dated by TCRdb to between 2018 and 2020). Turning to the overall study: Peripheral blood was collected at initial diagnosis, before any treatment. The 100 discovery patients were randomly split 7:3 into training and test sets. After sampling, hyperthyroidism patients received methimazole starting at 30 mg daily, and ophthalmopathy patients received high-dose intravenous methylprednisolone. To identify TCR V-J signatures that set the groups apart, the researchers used a discovery cohort of more than 95 patients, made up of 40 to 45 with Graves' ophthalmopathy and about 60 with stable Graves' hyperthyroidism. TCR Vbeta CDR3 sequencing of 120 to 150 peripheral blood samples (over 40 ophthalmopathy, 75 to 85 hyperthyroidism and approximately 17 progressor patients) is reported in the paper. In more than 5 Graves' hyperthyroidism patients, the study also compared T-cell repertoires from thyroid tissue with T-cell repertoires from blood. An independent validation cohort of around 19 hyperthyroidism patients and approximately 16 patients who later progressed to ophthalmopathy tested prospective prediction of ophthalmopathy. Results the study describes overall, beyond this receptor: A 13 V-J signature model separated ophthalmopathy from stable hyperthyroidism, with roughly 88% sensitivity and approximately 81% specificity in cross-validation and 80%/75% in testing. In validation, the model predicted progression to ophthalmopathy with about 71% sensitivity and over 72% specificity, a median of around 6.6 months before onset. No statistical method was used to fix the sample size in advance, and group allocation was not hidden from the investigators. Blood samples also contained most of the expanded thyroid clonotypes (frequency above 0.001), which suggests that blood repertoires may reflect thyroid immune responses.

Graves' hyperthyroidism was defined as stable when no progression to ophthalmopathy occurred over 18 months of follow-up. Hyperthyroidism patients were newly diagnosed, had a disease duration of under 2 months, and were aged 18 to 65 years. The study excluded patients with uncontrolled infections, other autoimmune diseases, pregnancy or lactation. Diagnoses relied on clinical symptoms, serum thyroxine and TRAb, thyroid ultrasound and orbital computed tomography. PBMCs were separated from roughly 9.6 ml of fresh peripheral blood using Ficoll-Paque density gradient centrifugation. Trizol reagent was used to extract total RNA, and RNA quality was then checked on an Agilent 2100 Bioanalyzer. Amplification of TCR beta CDR3 regions was carried out from RNA transcripts. A first-round RT-PCR of the TCR CDR3 used the HTBI primer set with the Qiagen OneStep RT-PCR kit. Libraries were constructed in a second round of multiplex PCR, after which size selection and purification were performed. Paired-end sequencing of the libraries was performed with 100 bp reads on an Illumina HiSeq2000. Under the source paper's analysis protocol: SOAPnuke was used to process the raw data, removing reads that contained adapters or uncalled bases, had a mean Phred below 15, or lacked an exact match to the constant primer or identifier. High-quality paired reads were merged with COPE v1.2.5, and unique nucleotide sequences were defined as clonotypes. MiTCR v1.1 was used to align the clonotypes against IMGT TRBV, TRBD and TRBJ reference segments. The analysis included only V-J combinations with a frequency above 0.0001, which together covered about 99% of the repertoires. The TCS score was defined as F50 (clonal expansion) divided by E x V (chaos), with BLOSUM62-based TCRdist calculated between CDR3 peptides within each V-J. Welch's t-statistics and random forest reduced roughly 500 V-J features to roughly 13, which were used in a naive Bayes classifier (R e1071). The public sequencing data were trimmed at Q25 with fastp and processed into clonotypes with MiXCR by TCRdb, which kept only in-frame beta chains. Each CDR3 protein appears once, grouped with its most common genes and DNA. TCRdb's processing, not the authors', yielded these V and J calls. The sample contains 300,000 or so distinct CDR3 sequences, about 18% of them found a single time. 45% to 55% of the sample lies in the top ten.

This receptor was identified in a woman between 45 and 60 years old with Graves' hyperthyroidism. Sequencing was done on a sample of blood. This receptor chain uses TRBV6-1 and TRBJ1-6; no D gene call is confident. The CDR3 region reads CASSEVLASYNSPLHF. DNA sequence: TGTGCCAGCAGTGAAGTCCTAGCGTCCTATAATTCACCCCTCCACTTT.